Shown below are 5 T cell receptor beta chains from a single sample sequenced in a study of Graves' ophthalmopathy and Graves' hyperthyroidism. For repertoire sequencing, the TCR beta CDR3 regions were amplified from RNA transcripts. After a first-round RT-PCR with HTBI primers, a second-round multiplex PCR was run. Each CDR3 protein is one row after TCRdb ran MiXCR on the multiplex PCR reads. The sample has roughly 1.1 million distinct CDR3 sequences; about 38% are singletons. Sequences were obtained from peripheral blood or thyroid tissue (not recorded which). The origin of the receptors is an adult man with Graves' hyperthyroidism.

The rearrangement joins TRBV18 to TRBJ2-7; D is ambiguous. Trimming stripped 2 bases from V and 7 bases from J, with 9 bases between. Germline V lookup: CDR1 KGHSH, CDR2 LQKENI. The CDR3 loop spans 12 amino acids. The CDR3 loop reads CASSPSMWEQYF. CDR3 DNA sequence: TGTGCCAGCTCACCATCCATGTGGGAGCAGTACTTC. Supplemented by reference TRBV18 and TRBJ2-7, the full variable domain reads NAGVMQNPRHLVRRRGQEARLRCSPMKGHSHVYWYRQLPEEGLKFMVYLQKENIIDESGMPKERFSAEFPKEGPSILRIQQVVRGDSAAYFCASSPSMWEQYFGPGTRLTVT.

This clonotype was detected only once. A much larger clone differs by one base, so this may be a read error. V is TRBV20-1 and J is TRBJ1-5; no definite D call. This CDR3 has 15 amino acids. Germline CDR1 reads DFQATT; CDR2 reads SNEGSKA (reference sequence). The CDR3 bases are TGCAGTGCTAGCAGACCAGGAATTAGCAGTCAGCCCCAGCATTTT. It is translated as CSASRPGISSQPQHF.

This clonotype was counted only a few times. The rearrangement joins TRBV5-5 to TRBJ1-6; D unclear. This CDR3 region has 16 residues. CDR1 is SGHKS and CDR2 is YYEKEE in the germline V gene (reference sequence). V lost 0 bases, J lost 7 bases, and 14 bases lay in between. The CDR3 nucleotides read TGTGCCAGCAGCTTGGTGGGAGGGCAGCGGAATTCACCCCTCCACTTT. Amino acid sequence: CASSLVGGQRNSPLHF.

A remark on this clonotype: A much larger clone is a single base away; this may be a read error. The chain recombines TRBV28 with TRBJ1-2; 7 bases fit TRBD1. The CDR3 sequence is 15 residues long. CDR1 is MDHEN, CDR2 SYDVKM, per germline. The junction had 17 bases not matched to a gene; V was cut back by 8 bases and J by 8 bases. The CDR3 region is CASGPEGQVLNGYTF. CDR3 sequence (DNA): TGTGCCAGCGGACCGGAAGGACAGGTACTGAACGGCTACACCTTC.

This clonotype was picked up many times. The chain links TRBV25-1 to TRBJ1-4; a weak D match, TRBD1 (5 bases). Per the germline V gene, CDR1 is MGHDK and CDR2 is SYGVNS. CDR3 size: 14 residues. Trimming stripped 6 bases from V and 6 bases from J, with 14 bases between. The CDR3 DNA reads as TGTGCCAGCAGCCAGGGTAGGCGGTATGAAAAACTGTTTTTT. Protein: CASSQGRRYEKLFF.